This is a list of T cell receptor beta chains from one sample in a study of regulatory T cells in long-lasting Graves disease. TCRdb passed the multiplex PCR reads through MiXCR, listing each CDR3 protein once. The table lists about 440,000 distinct CDR3 sequences, about 15% of them singletons. The data also belong to a second study, concerning T cells in Graves' hyperthyroidism and ophthalmopathy.

The sample in question was peripheral blood mononuclear cells (PBMCs), obtained at new diagnosis, from a patient treated with antithyroid drugs. The receptors stem from a woman aged 30 to 39 with Graves disease. Both conserved end residues are part of each CDR3. Where a row states a size, it is once, few, many or the class of an expanded clone; other rows omit it.

size	J	V	CDR3
NA	TRBJ2-1	TRBV27	CASRLTGGLHEQFF
many	TRBJ2-2	TRBV7-8	CASSPRTSGTGELFF
many	TRBJ2-2	TRBV28	CASSLSEQNTGELFF
NA	TRBJ1-4	TRBV15	CATSREDRDEKLFF
few	TRBJ2-1	TRBV28	CASIPGTSSPNEQFF
NA	TRBJ1-6	TRBV6-1	CASRFLRGPNNSPLHF
few	TRBJ2-5	TRBV3-1	CASSQDAGGAQTQYF
many	TRBJ2-7	TRBV10-3	CAILPLPQGGYEQYF
NA	TRBJ2-7	TRBV27	CASSTPTGLSVYEQYF
many	TRBJ2-7	TRBV20-1	CSAPHTGPSYEQYF
NA	TRBJ2-1	TRBV30	CAWSRKAGAYNEQFF
NA	TRBJ2-3	TRBV28	CASGRTGVLKDTQYF
many	TRBJ2-5	TRBV7-9	CASIGTQGPQETQYF
NA	TRBJ2-7	TRBV6-5	CASSYGSGGLAEQYF
few	TRBJ2-7	TRBV4-1	CASSQEGFSYEQYF
NA	TRBJ1-1	TRBV12-3/TRBV12-4	CASNLLGQRGEAFF
many	TRBJ2-1	TRBV7-2	CASSLVSGWDEQFF
NA	TRBJ2-2	TRBV4-1	CASSQDHGTANTGELFF
NA	TRBJ2-7	TRBV20-1	CSARRDREPYEQYF
few	TRBJ2-1	TRBV7-3	CASSLLAGGHFEQFF
once	TRBJ1-1	TRBV6-1	CASRQAGTEAFF
many	TRBJ2-3	TRBV20-1	CSAGGGLSSTDTQYF
many	TRBJ1-3	TRBV3-1	CASSRDSFSGNTIYF
few	TRBJ2-2	TRBV7-8	CASSHRSANTGELFF
NA	TRBJ2-1	TRBV7-9	CASSTPLPSTRLAGSSYNEQFF
NA	TRBJ2-3	TRBV6-2/TRBV6-3	CASTPTGAADTQYF